The source of this T cell receptor (beta chain) is a study of identical twins. MiXCR, applied by TCRdb to the 5' RACE reads, yields one record per CDR3 protein. The top ten clones hold around 0.4% of a sample with about 530,000 distinct CDR3 sequences, about 16% of them seen once. Germline V lookup: CDR1 MNHEY, CDR2 SVGAGI. Trimming removed 2 bases from V and 1 base from J, with 16 bases in between. The CDR3 runs 17 residues. This sample also belongs to another study, concerning yellow fever vaccine responses in identical twins. That work states: Twins' vaccine T cell response reportedly seemed partly convergent, partly personalized.

The sequence was obtained from a young woman in good health. This rearrangement joins TRBV6-5 to TRBJ2-3, with D possibly TRBD2 on 6 matching bases. The sample comprised CD4+ T cells sorted from blood. CDR3 region: CASSYRLGGSGTDTQYF. As DNA, the CDR3 is TGTGCCAGCAGTTACCGACTCGGGGGTTCGGGCACAGATACGCAGTATTTT.